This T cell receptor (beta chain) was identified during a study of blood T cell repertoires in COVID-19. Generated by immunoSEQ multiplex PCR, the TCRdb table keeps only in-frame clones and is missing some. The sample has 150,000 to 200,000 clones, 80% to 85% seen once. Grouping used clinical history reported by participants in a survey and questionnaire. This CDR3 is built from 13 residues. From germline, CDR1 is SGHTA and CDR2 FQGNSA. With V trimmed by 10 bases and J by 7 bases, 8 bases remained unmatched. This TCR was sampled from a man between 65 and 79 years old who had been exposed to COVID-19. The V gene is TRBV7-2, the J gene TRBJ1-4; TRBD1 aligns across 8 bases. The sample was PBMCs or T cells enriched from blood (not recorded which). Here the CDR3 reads CAIGQGGSEKLFF. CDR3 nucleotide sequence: TGTGCCATTGGACAGGGCGGTTCTGAAAAACTGTTTTTT.